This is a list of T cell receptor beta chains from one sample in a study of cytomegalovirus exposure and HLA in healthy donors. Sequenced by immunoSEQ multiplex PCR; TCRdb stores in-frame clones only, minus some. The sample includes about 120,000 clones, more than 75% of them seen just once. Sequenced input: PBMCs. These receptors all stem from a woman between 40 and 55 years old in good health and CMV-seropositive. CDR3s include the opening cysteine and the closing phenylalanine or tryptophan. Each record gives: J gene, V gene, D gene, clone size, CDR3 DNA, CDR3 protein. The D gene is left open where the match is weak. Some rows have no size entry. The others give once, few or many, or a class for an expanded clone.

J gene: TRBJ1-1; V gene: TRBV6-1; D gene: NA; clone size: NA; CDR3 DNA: TGTGCCAGCAGCCGGGGAAGGAACACTGAAGCTTTCTTT; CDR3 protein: CASSRGRNTEAFF
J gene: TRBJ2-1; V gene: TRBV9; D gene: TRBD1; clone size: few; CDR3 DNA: TGTGCCAGCAACAATCCGTCGGGACAGGGAAGGAACAATGAGCAGTTCTTC; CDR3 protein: CASNNPSGQGRNNEQFF
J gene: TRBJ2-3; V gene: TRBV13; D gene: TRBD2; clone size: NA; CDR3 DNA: TGTGCCAGCAGCTTGGGGGGGACCCTCACAGATACGCAGTATTTT; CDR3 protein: CASSLGGTLTDTQYF
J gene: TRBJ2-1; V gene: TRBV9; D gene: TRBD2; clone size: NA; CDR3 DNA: TGTGCCAGCAGCGTAGCTATATCCGGGGGGTCCTACAATGAGCAGTTCTTC; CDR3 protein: CASSVAISGGSYNEQFF
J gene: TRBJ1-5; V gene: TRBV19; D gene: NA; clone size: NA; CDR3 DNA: TGTGCCAGTAGTAACGTCAGGGGACCCGCCATGGGGCGGACTCAGCCCCAGCATTTT; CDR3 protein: CASSNVRGPAMGRTQPQHF
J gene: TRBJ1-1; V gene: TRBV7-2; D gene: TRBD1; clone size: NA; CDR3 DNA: TGTGCCAGCAGCCTTGGACAGGGGGCGGGTACTGAAGCTTTCTTT; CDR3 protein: CASSLGQGAGTEAFF
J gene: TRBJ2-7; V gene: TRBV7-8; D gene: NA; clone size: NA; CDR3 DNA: TGTGCCAGCAGCCTTCCGGGATCACCAGTGGAGCAGTACTTC; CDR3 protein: CASSLPGSPVEQYF
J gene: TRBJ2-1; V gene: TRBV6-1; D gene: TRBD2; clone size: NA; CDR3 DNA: TGTGCCAGCACCCGGGCGGGGGGAGGGGAGCAGTTCTTC; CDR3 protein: CASTRAGGGEQFF
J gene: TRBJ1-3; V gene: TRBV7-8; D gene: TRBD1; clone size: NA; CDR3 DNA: TGTGCCAGCAGCTTAGTTAGGAGGGACAGATCTTCTGGAAACACCATATATTTT; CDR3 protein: CASSLVRRDRSSGNTIYF
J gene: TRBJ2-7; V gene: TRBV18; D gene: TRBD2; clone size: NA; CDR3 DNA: TGTGCCAGCTCACTTTCCGGGACTAGCGGATCCTACGAGCAGTACTTC; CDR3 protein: CASSLSGTSGSYEQYF
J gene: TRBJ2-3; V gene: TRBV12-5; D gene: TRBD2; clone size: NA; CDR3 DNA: TGTGCTAGTGGGCCGGGACTAGCGGGGGGGGAGGATACGCAGTATTTT; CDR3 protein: CASGPGLAGGEDTQYF
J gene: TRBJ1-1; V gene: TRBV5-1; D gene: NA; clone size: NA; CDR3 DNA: TGCGCCAGCAGCTTGGCCGGGGTGGTTATAGGTTACGGCACTGAAGCTTTCTTT; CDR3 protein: CASSLAGVVIGYGTEAFF
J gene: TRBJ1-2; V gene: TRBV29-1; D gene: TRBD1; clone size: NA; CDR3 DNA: TGCAGCGTCGGGACAGGGAGAGGCTACACCTTC; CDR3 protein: CSVGTGRGYTF
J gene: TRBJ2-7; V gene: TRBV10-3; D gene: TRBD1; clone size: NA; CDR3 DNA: TGTGCCATCCTGAGTGGAGGGACAGGGAGCAAGGGGGGCGAGCAGTACTTC; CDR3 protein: CAILSGGTGSKGGEQYF
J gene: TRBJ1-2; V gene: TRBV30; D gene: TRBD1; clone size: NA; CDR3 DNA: TGTGCCTGGAGTACAGGGGGTTACTATGGCTACACCTTC; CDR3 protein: CAWSTGGYYGYTF
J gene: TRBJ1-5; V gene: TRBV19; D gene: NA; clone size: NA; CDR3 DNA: TGTGCCAGCGGACACCTCAATCAGCCCCAGCATTTT; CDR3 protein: CASGHLNQPQHF
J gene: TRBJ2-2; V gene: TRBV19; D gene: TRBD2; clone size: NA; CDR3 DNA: TGTGCCAGTAGTCCGGGACTAGCGGGGGGGCGAAACACCGGGGAGCTGTTTTTT; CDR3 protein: CASSPGLAGGRNTGELFF
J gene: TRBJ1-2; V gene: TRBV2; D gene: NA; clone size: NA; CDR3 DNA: TGTGCCAGCAGTACGGACAACGACTGCTTC; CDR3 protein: CASSTDNDCF
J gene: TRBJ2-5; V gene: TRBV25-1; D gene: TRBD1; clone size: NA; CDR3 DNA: TGTGCCAGCAGTGAATGGAACAGGGGGCGTGAGCAGTACTTC; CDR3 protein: CASSEWNRGREQYF
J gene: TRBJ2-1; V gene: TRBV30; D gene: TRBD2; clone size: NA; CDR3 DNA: TGTGCCTGGAGAGGACTAGCGGGGTACAATGAGCAGTTCTTC; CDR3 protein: CAWRGLAGYNEQFF
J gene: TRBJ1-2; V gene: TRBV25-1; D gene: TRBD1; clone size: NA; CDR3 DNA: TGTGCCAGCAGTGAACTAGACGGGACAGGGCTTGGCTATGGCTACACCTTC; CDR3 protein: CASSELDGTGLGYGYTF
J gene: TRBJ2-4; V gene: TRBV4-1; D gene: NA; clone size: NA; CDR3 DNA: TGCGCCAGCAGCCAAGGCTCCCTCGGGGGTCTAGCCAAAAACATTCAGTACTTC; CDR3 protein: CASSQGSLGGLAKNIQYF